This is a list of T cell receptor beta chains from one sample in a study of blood T cell repertoires in COVID-19. Using immunoSEQ multiplex PCR, the repertoire was profiled, and TCRdb retains in-frame clones only, with some absent. The data show about 80,000 clones, over 75% seen once. The sequencing sample was made of peripheral blood. These receptor sequences come from a man aged 50 to 59 with COVID-19, enrolled during active disease. Each CDR3 is given with its conserved first and last residue. The order of the fields is clone size, D gene, J gene, V gene, CDR3 DNA, CDR3 protein. D genes are given only for firm matches. Clone size is given for some rows only: seen once, a few or many times, or a class if the clone is expanded.

>.|TRBD1|TRBJ1-2|TRBV28
TGTGCCAGCAGGGGGACAGGGAGAGGTGGCTACACCTTC
CASRGTGRGGYTF
>.|.|TRBJ2-1|TRBV27
TGTGCCAGCAGAACAAGCGGGCCAAAGAGCTCCTACAATGAGCAGTTCTTC
CASRTSGPKSSYNEQFF
>.|.|TRBJ1-5|TRBV6-4
TGTGCCAGCAGTGACTCAGGGAGAAGCAATCAGCCCCAGCATTTT
CASSDSGRSNQPQHF
>.|TRBD1|TRBJ1-1|TRBV5-1
TGCGCCAGCAGCTCGCAGGGGGTTCGGAACACTGAAGCTTTCTTT
CASSSQGVRNTEAFF
>.|.|TRBJ1-1|TRBV20-1
TGCAGTGCTAGTGGAGGGTACGTTGAAGCTTTCTTT
CSASGGYVEAFF
>.|TRBD1|TRBJ2-4|TRBV6-2/TRBV6-3
TGTGCCAGCAGTTACCCCGAAGCAAGGACAGGGGTTGCGGCCAAAAACATTCAGTACTTC
CASSYPEARTGVAAKNIQYF
>few|TRBD2|TRBJ2-3|TRBV7-9
TGTGCCAGCAGCCCGGCAGAGGCCGGGAGGAGAACAGATACGCAGTATTTT
CASSPAEAGRRTDTQYF
>.|.|TRBJ2-3|TRBV2
TGTGCCAGCAGAGCTAGGGGGAAGGCAGATACGCAGTATTTT
CASRARGKADTQYF
>.|TRBD1|TRBJ2-1|TRBV19
TGTGCCAGTAGTATAGAAACAGGGGGCCGGAATGAGCAGTTCTTC
CASSIETGGRNEQFF
>.|.|TRBJ1-2|TRBV6-2/TRBV6-3
TGTGCCAGCAGTCGGGGAGAACACTATGGCTACACCTTC
CASSRGEHYGYTF
>.|.|TRBJ1-1|TRBV19
TGTGCCAGTAGCGAGATGCGGCCGAACACTGAAGCTTTCTTT
CASSEMRPNTEAFF
>.|.|TRBJ2-7|TRBV6-5
TGTGCCAGCAGTTACAGGGGGTTCTACGAGCAGTACTTC
CASSYRGFYEQYF
>.|.|TRBJ1-1|TRBV28
TGTGCCAGCAGTATCCACCAGGCAAATGAAGCTTTCTTT
CASSIHQANEAFF
>.|TRBD1|TRBJ1-6|TRBV5-4
TGTGCCAGCAGCCCTGACAGGGTGAATTCACCCCTCCACTTT
CASSPDRVNSPLHF
>few|.|TRBJ2-1|TRBV6-2/TRBV6-3
TGTGCCAGCAGTTACCCCGTCGGGGCGGGGTACAATGAGCAGTTCTTC
CASSYPVGAGYNEQFF
>.|.|TRBJ2-5|TRBV11-2
TGTGCCAGCACCCCCCTCGGGTTTCGAGGAGAGACCCAGTACTTC
CASTPLGFRGETQYF
>.|.|TRBJ2-4|TRBV27
TGTGCCAGCAGTTTATCTCTGGCGCGACAAATGTACTTC
CASSLSLARQMYF
>few|.|TRBJ1-6|TRBV5-1
TGCGCCAGCAGCTTTAGCCCCCGGACAGTGGAAAATTCACCCCTCCACTTT
CASSFSPRTVENSPLHF
>.|.|TRBJ2-2|TRBV6-4
TGTGCCAGCAAGGGGGTAGGCACCGGGGAGCTGTTTTTT
CASKGVGTGELFF
>.|.|TRBJ2-7|TRBV4-2
TGTGCCAGCAGCCAAGGCGCGACTACCTCCTACGAGCAGTACTTC
CASSQGATTSYEQYF
>.|.|TRBJ1-2|TRBV19
TGTGCCAGTAGCTACGCCGTTGACAGCAACTATGGCTACACCTTC
CASSYAVDSNYGYTF
>.|.|TRBJ1-6|TRBV7-2
TGTGCCAGCTCAGGTTACTCCTATAATTCACCCCTCCACTTT
CASSGYSYNSPLHF
>.|.|TRBJ1-5|TRBV28
TGTGCCAGCACCCTGGGGGCTCAGCCCCAGCATTTT
CASTLGAQPQHF
>.|.|TRBJ2-1|TRBV6-4
TGTGCCAGCAGTTCCCTAGGGACACTTTCCTACAATGAGCAGTTCTTC
CASSSLGTLSYNEQFF
>.|.|TRBJ2-7|TRBV5-5
TGTGCCAGCAGCTTGAGGCTAGCGATGTCCTACGAGCAGTACTTC
CASSLRLAMSYEQYF
>.|TRBD1|TRBJ1-1|TRBV19
TGTGCCAGTAGTCCCCGGGGCCATACAGGGGCGAACACTGAAGCTTTCTTT
CASSPRGHTGANTEAFF
>.|TRBD1|TRBJ1-6|TRBV2
TGTGCCAGCAGTGAAGTGCGGACAGGGAACTCACCCCTCCACTTT
CASSEVRTGNSPLHF
>.|TRBD1|TRBJ2-2|TRBV27
TGTGCCAGCAGTTTGGACAGGCCGCTCACCGGGGAGCTGTTTTTT
CASSLDRPLTGELFF